These 6 T cell receptor beta chains originate from one sample sequenced in a study of blood T cells in healthy people across ages. Primed by a sample-barcoded 5' primer and a J-beta primer mix, a second PCR proceeded for about 7 to 11 cycles. TCRdb used MiXCR to reprocess the 5' RACE reads, holding one entry per CDR3 protein. The sample includes around 2 million distinct CDR3 sequences, about 39% of them seen just once. Sequences were obtained from blood. The source is a human donor in good health.

The CDR3: CASSLSPYSAGRNEQFF. The CDR3 DNA is TGTGCCAGCAGCTTAAGTCCTTACAGTGCAGGTCGGAATGAGCAGTTCTTC. V usage is TRBV7-3 and J usage is TRBJ2-1, with D unresolved. The V and J ends lost 1 base and 7 bases respectively, with 20 bases between them. Germline V gene lookup returns CDR1 SGHTA and CDR2 FQGTGA. The CDR3 sequence is 17 residues long. Full variable domain (missing parts from reference TRBV7-3 and TRBJ2-1): GAGVSQTPSNKVTEKGKYVELRCDPISGHTALYWYRQSLGQGPEFLIYFQGTGAADDSGLPNDRFFAVRPEGSVSTLKIQRTERGDSAVYLCASSLSPYSAGRNEQFFGPGTRLTVL.

In this sample, this clonotype turned up a few times. J is TRBJ2-5 and V is TRBV10-3, with 10 bases fitting TRBD2. The better agreement between TRBJ2-7 and the DNA end casts doubt on the J call. This CDR3 region has 14 residues. Per the germline V gene, CDR1 is ENHRY and CDR2 is SYGVKD. The DNA of the CDR3 is TGTGCCATCAAATCAGCGGGGGGGATAGACGAGCAGTACTTC. Protein product: CAIKSAGGIDEQYF.

As to this clonotype: An end of the junction differs from the germline gene, which may be a read error. The rearrangement joins TRBV7-2 to TRBJ2-5; D not resolved. There are 12 residues in the CDR3. CDR1 SGHTA and CDR2 FQGNSA come from the germline V gene. CDR3 protein: CANSFLEETQYF. The CDR3 DNA is TGTGCCAACAGCTTTTTAGAGGAGACCCAGTACTTC.

The chain recombines TRBV6-4 with TRBJ1-5; 8 bases line up with TRBD1. The germline V gene has CDR1 MRHNA and CDR2 SNTAGT. The ends lost 2 bases at V and 0 bases at J; junction bases unmatched: 3. The CDR3 is 16 amino acids. CDR3 sequence: CASSDKDRASNQPQHF. In DNA form, the CDR3 reads TGTGCCAGCAGTGACAAGGACAGGGCTAGCAATCAGCCCCAGCATTTT.

There are a few counts of this clonotype. The rearrangement joins TRBV3-1 to TRBJ2-7, with no clear D. CDR1 LGHDT and CDR2 YNNKEL come from the germline V gene (reference sequence). The CDR3 is 13 residues long. V dropped 4 bases and J dropped 4 bases, with 11 bases sitting between them. The chain's CDR3 is CASSPHISYEQYF. The CDR3 coding sequence is TGTGCCAGCAGCCCCCATATATCATACGAGCAGTACTTC.

The table lists this clonotype with a few counts. The J gene is TRBJ1-5, the V gene TRBV7-2; TRBD1 might be the D (5 bases). CDR3 length: 19 residues. Trimming removed 6 bases at V and 1 base at J, with 25 bases between. Germline values: CDR1 SGHTA, CDR2 FQGNSA. CDR3: CASRAGTGTPLWSNQPQHF. The CDR3 DNA reads TGTGCCAGCAGGGCGGGAACAGGTACCCCCTTATGGAGCAATCAGCCCCAGCATTTT.